The 9 T cell receptor beta chains below come from one sample, sequenced in a study of blood T cell repertoires in COVID-19. The table came from immunoSEQ multiplex PCR; TCRdb's copy has only in-frame clones and leaves some out. The sample yields about 57,000 clones, roughly 90% seen once. Sequencing was performed on peripheral blood. The source of these receptors is an elderly woman with COVID-19, enrolled during active disease.

The chain links TRBV10-1 to TRBJ1-2; a weak D match, TRBD1 (5 bases). Germline loops: CDR1 WNHNN, CDR2 SYGVQD (reference sequence). Trimming left V 8 bases short and J 6 bases short, with 10 bases between. The CDR3 is 11 residues long. The chain's CDR3 is CASVTGDGYTF. DNA for the CDR3: TGCGCCAGCGTTACAGGTGATGGCTACACCTTC.

This chain links TRBV27 with TRBJ2-1; 13 bases align to TRBD2. The germline V gene encodes CDR1 MNHEY and CDR2 SMNVEV (reference sequence). This CDR3 is 14 amino acids long. V lost 8 bases to trimming and J lost 4 bases; unmatched junction nucleotides: 2. The DNA for the CDR3 is TGTGCCAGCGGACTAGCGGGGGAGTACAATGAGCAGTTCTTC. Amino acids: CASGLAGEYNEQFF.

The chain joins TRBV19 to TRBJ2-7, with D hard to call. The CDR3 is made up of 13 amino acids. In germline, CDR1 is LNHDA, CDR2 SQIVND (reference sequence). V was shortened by 6 bases and J by 4 bases, with 13 bases between the two germline ends. The DNA for the CDR3 is TGTGCCAGTAGCTACAGTAAAGGTTACGAGCAGTACTTC. Amino acid sequence: CASSYSKGYEQYF.

This clone was observed a single time. The chain joins TRBV3-1 (or the pseudogene TRBV3-2) to TRBJ2-3; TRBD2 agrees at 12 bases. CDR1 is LGHDT, CDR2 YNNKEL, per germline (reference sequence). The CDR3 has 15 residues. The J segment lost 5 bases and the V segment lost 4 bases, leaving 4 bases of the junction unmatched. In nucleotides, the CDR3 is TGTGCCAGCAGCCGGGGGACTAGCGGGTTAGATACGCAGTATTTT. It codes for CASSRGTSGLDTQYF.

This clone was counted only a few times. CDR3 residues: CASTKAEGQGAYGYTF. The CDR3 DNA is TGTGCCAGCACCAAAGCGGAGGGACAGGGAGCCTATGGCTACACCTTC. The V call is TRBV9, the J call TRBJ1-2; 9 bases are a match to TRBD1. V lost 6 bases, J lost 4 bases, and 13 bases stayed unmatched. Germline lookup yields CDR1 SGDLS and CDR2 YYNGEE. This CDR3 comprises 16 residues.

This clone has just one count. V usage is TRBV6-5 and J usage is TRBJ2-1, with TRBD1 identical over 7 bases. The junction had 1 base not matched to a gene; V was cut back by 6 bases and J by 2 bases. The CDR3 covers 13 residues. The germline CDR1 and CDR2 sequences are MNHEY and SVGAGI. CDR3 amino acids: CASRGTAYNEQFF. The CDR3 region has the DNA TGTGCCAGCAGGGGGACAGCCTACAATGAGCAGTTCTTC.

The chain couples TRBV3-1 (or the pseudogene TRBV3-2) to TRBJ2-7; a possible D gene is TRBD2 (5 bases). The CDR3 consists of 11 residues. V shed 6 bases and J shed 4 bases, with 7 bases lying between them. Germline CDR1 LGHDT, CDR2 YNNKEL (reference sequence). The CDR3 coding sequence is TGTGCCAGCAGGGGAGATTACGAGCAGTACTTC. Its translation: CASRGDYEQYF.

V usage is TRBV18 and J usage is TRBJ2-3; D is possibly TRBD1 (6 bases). The V gene lost 3 bases and the J gene lost 5 bases, with 9 bases spanning the gap. The CDR3 has 13 residues. Germline V gives CDR1 KGHSH, CDR2 LQKENI. CDR3 amino acids: CASSPLGGDTQYF. As DNA, the CDR3 is TGTGCCAGCTCACCGCTAGGGGGAGATACGCAGTATTTT. Filled out from reference TRBV18 and TRBJ2-3, the complete variable domain reads NAGVMQNPRHLVRRRGQEARLRCSPMKGHSHVYWYRQLPEEGLKFMVYLQKENIIDESGMPKERFSAEFPKEGPSILRIQQVVRGDSAAYFCASSPLGGDTQYFGPGTRLTVL.

This clone was picked up a small number of times. The gene calls are TRBV7-8 and TRBJ2-2; D possibly corresponds to TRBD1 (6 bases). The CDR3 spans 15 residues. Deletions cut 2 bases from V and 5 bases from J, with 12 bases between. Germline V lookup: CDR1 SGHVS, CDR2 FQNEAQ. For the CDR3, the DNA is TGTGCCAGCAGCTTAATGAACAGGGATACCGGGGAGCTGTTTTTT. Translation gives CASSLMNRDTGELFF.